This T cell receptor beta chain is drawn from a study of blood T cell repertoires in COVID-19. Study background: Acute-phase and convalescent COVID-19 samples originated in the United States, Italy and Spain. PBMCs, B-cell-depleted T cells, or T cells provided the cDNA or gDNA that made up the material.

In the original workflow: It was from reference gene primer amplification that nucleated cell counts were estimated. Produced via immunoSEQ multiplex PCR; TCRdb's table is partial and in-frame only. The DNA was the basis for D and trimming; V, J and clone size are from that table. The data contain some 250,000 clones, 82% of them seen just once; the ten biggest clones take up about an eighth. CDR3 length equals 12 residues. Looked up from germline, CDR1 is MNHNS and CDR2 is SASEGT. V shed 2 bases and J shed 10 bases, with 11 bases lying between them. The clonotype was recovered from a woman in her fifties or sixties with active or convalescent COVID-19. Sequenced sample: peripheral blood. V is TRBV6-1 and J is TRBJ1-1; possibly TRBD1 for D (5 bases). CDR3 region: CASSEYGRAAFF. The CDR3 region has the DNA TGTGCCAGCAGTGAATACGGCAGGGCAGCTTTCTTT.